The 3 T cell receptor beta chains below were found in one sample sequenced in a study of blood T cell repertoires in COVID-19. The table came from immunoSEQ multiplex PCR; TCRdb's copy has only in-frame clones and leaves some out. The sample consists of 200,000 to 250,000 clones, roughly 80% of them appearing once. Source material: peripheral blood. The receptors were gathered from a man younger than 45 with active or convalescent COVID-19.

The chain combines TRBV4-3 with TRBJ2-5, with 11 bases that match TRBD2. From germline, CDR1 is LGHNA and CDR2 YSLEER. With 0 bases clipped from V and 4 bases from J, the junction kept 4 bases outside the gene matches. This CDR3 has 16 amino acids. CDR3 residues: CASSQEIAGGPETQYF. DNA of the CDR3: TGCGCCAGCAGCCAAGAAATAGCGGGGGGGCCAGAGACCCAGTACTTC.

The genes are TRBV5-1 and TRBJ2-3; D perhaps matches TRBD1 (6 bases). Germline CDR1 is SGHRS and CDR2 is YFSETQ. V gave up 0 bases and J gave up 10 bases, with 12 bases separating them. The CDR3 loop spans 13 amino acids. CDR3 loop: CASSLEGGTAQYF. CDR3 in DNA: TGCGCCAGCAGCTTGGAAGGGGGAACGGCGCAGTATTTT.

The chain recombines TRBV6-4 with TRBJ2-3, with 7 positions matching TRBD2. The CDR3 runs to 14 residues. V shed 5 bases, J shed 3 bases, and the junction held 5 bases outside the gene matches. The V gene's germline CDR1 is MRHNA and CDR2 SNTAGT. As DNA, the CDR3 is TGTGCCAGCAGTTTGTGGGGGGGTACAGATACGCAGTATTTT. The encoded protein is CASSLWGGTDTQYF.